This T cell receptor beta chain derives from a study of blood T cell repertoires in COVID-19. V was clipped by 1 base and J by 5 bases; unmatched bases: 11. From germline, CDR1 is SGHDT and CDR2 YYEEEE. CDR3 size: 17 residues. The method was immunoSEQ multiplex PCR; TCRdb's version includes in-frame clones alone and lacks a portion of them. The sample lists around 300,000 clones; around 92% were seen once. The chain links TRBV5-6 to TRBJ2-3; 9 bases fit TRBD2. Sequences were obtained from PBMCs or T cells enriched from blood (not recorded which). This TCR was sampled from a woman aged 55-70 years who had recovered from COVID-19. The CDR3 nucleotides read TGTGCCAGCAGCTTGTATTCGCGGGGGGGTTTCATAGATACGCAGTATTTT. Encoded protein: CASSLYSRGGFIDTQYF.